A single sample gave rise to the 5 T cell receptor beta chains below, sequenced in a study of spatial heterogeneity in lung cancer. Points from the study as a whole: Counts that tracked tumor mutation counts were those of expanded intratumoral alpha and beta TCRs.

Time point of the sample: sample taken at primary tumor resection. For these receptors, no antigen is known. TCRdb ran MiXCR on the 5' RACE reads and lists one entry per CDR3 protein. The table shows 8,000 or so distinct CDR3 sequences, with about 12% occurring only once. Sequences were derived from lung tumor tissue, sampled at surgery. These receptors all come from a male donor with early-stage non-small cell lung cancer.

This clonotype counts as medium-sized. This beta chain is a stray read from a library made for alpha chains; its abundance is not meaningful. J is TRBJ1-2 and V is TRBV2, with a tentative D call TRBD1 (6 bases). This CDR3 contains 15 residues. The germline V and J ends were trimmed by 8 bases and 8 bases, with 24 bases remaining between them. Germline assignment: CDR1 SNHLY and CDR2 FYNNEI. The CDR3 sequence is CASRYRVPTLDGYTF. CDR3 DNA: TGTGCCAGCCGATACAGGGTCCCCACTCTCGACGGCTACACCTTC.

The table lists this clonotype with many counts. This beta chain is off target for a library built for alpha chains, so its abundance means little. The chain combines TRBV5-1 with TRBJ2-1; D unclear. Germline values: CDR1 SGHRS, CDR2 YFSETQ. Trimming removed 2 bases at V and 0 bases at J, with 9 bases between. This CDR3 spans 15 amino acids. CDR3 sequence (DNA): TGCGCCAGCAGCTTAGTACACACCTCCTACAATGAGCAGTTCTTC. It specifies CASSLVHTSYNEQFF.

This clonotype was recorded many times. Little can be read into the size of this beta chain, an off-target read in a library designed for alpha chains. CDR3 DNA sequence: TGTGCCAGCAGCTCTGGGACAGGGGGAACCCCGGACAATGAGCAGTTCTTC. Amino acids: CASSSGTGGTPDNEQFF. This chain connects TRBV5-4 to TRBJ2-1; 11 nucleotides line up with TRBD1. This CDR3 region has 17 residues. CDR1 is SGHNT and CDR2 is YYREEE in the germline V gene (reference sequence). Trimming cost V 3 bases and J 5 bases; bases outside gene matches: 10.

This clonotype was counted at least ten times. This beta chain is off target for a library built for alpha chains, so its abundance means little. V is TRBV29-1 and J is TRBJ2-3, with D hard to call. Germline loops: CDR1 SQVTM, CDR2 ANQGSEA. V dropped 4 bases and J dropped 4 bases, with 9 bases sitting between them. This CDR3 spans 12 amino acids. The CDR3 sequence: CSVVVFADTQYF. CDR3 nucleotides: TGCAGCGTTGTGGTTTTCGCAGATACGCAGTATTTT.

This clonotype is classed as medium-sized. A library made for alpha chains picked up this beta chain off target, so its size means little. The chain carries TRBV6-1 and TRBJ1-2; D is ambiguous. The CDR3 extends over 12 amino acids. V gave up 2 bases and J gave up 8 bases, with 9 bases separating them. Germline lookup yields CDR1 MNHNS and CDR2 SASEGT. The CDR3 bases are TGTGCCAGCAGTGAACAGGCGCGGGGCTACACCTTC. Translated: CASSEQARGYTF.